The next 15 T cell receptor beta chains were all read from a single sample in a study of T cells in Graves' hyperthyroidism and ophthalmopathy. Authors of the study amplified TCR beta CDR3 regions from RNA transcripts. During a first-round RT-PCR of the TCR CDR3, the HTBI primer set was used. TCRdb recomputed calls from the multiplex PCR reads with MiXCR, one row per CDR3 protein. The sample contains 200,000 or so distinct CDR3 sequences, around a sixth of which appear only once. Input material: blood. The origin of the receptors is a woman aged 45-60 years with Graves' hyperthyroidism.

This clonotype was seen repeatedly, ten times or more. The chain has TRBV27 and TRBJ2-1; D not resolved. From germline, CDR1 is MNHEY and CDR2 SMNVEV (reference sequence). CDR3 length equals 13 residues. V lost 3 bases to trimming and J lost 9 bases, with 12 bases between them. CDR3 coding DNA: TGTGCCAGCAGTTTTCATCGATCGGGTGAGCAGTTCTTC. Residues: CASSFHRSGEQFF.

The CDR3: CAIVGQVGQPQHF. The CDR3 nucleotides are TGTGCCATCGTCGGGCAAGTAGGACAGCCCCAGCATTTT. This chain links TRBV10-3 with TRBJ1-5; no reliable D call. Trimming left V 8 bases short and J 7 bases short, with 15 bases between. This CDR3 is built from 13 residues. Per the germline V gene, CDR1 is ENHRY and CDR2 is SYGVKD.

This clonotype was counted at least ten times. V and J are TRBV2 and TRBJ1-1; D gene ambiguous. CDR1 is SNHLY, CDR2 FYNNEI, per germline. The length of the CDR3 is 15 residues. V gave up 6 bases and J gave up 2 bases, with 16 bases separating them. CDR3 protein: CASSEFRSGNTEAFF. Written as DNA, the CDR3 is TGTGCCAGCAGCGAGTTTCGTTCGGGAAACACTGAAGCTTTCTTT.

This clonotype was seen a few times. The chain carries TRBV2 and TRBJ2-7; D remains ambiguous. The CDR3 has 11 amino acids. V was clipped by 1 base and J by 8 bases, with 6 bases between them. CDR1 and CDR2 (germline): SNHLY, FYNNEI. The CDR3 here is CASSEDLQQYF. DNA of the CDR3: TGTGCCAGCAGTGAAGACCTTCAGCAGTACTTC.

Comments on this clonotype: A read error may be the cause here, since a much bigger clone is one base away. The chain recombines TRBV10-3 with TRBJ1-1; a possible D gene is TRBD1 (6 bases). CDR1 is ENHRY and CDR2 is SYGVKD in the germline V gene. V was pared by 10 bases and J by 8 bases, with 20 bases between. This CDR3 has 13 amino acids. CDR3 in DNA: TGTGCCACCAGGGGAGGGCGAGGCGGAGAAGCTTTCTTT. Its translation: CATRGGRGGEAFF.

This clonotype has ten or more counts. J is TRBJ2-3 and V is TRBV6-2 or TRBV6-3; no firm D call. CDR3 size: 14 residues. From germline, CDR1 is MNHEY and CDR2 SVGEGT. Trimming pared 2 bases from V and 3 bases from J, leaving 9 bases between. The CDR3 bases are TGTGCCAGCAGTTACGAGGTTCTGACAGATACGCAGTATTTT. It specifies CASSYEVLTDTQYF.

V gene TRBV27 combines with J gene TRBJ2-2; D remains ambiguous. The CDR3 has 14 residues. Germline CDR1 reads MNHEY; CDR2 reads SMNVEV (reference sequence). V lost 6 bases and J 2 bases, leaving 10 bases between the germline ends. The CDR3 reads CASRLQRNTGELFF. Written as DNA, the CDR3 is TGTGCCAGCAGGTTACAGCGAAACACCGGGGAGCTGTTTTTT.

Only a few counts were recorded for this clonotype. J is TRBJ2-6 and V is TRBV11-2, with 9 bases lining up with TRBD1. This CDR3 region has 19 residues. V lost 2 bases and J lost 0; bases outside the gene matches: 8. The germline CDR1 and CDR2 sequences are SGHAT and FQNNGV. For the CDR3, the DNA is TGTGCCAGCAGCTTAATACAGGGGGCCCCGTCCTCTGGGGCCAACGTCCTGACTTTC. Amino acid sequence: CASSLIQGAPSSGANVLTF.

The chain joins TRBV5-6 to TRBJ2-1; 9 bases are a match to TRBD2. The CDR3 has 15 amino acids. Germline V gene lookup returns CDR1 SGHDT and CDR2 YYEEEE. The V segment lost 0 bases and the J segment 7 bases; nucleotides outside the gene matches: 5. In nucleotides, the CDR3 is TGTGCCAGCAGCTTGGGCGGGAGGGCCTGGAATGAGCAGTTCTTC. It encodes CASSLGGRAWNEQFF.

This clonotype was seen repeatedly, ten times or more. CDR3 sequence: CASSLGETEAFF. The CDR3 DNA reads as TGTGCCAGCAGTTTGGGGGAGACTGAAGCTTTCTTT. The V gene is TRBV27, the J gene TRBJ1-1; D is perhaps TRBD1 (5 bases). The CDR3 consists of 12 residues. CDR1 and CDR2 from the germline V gene are MNHEY and SMNVEV (reference sequence). The V and J ends lost 3 bases and 5 bases respectively, with 7 bases between them.

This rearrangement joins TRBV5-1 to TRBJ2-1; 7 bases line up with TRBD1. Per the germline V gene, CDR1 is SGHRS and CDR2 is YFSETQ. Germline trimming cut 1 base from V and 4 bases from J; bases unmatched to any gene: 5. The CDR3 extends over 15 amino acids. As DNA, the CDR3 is TGCGCCAGCAGCTTGACAGGGGACGGGTACAATGAGCAGTTCTTC. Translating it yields CASSLTGDGYNEQFF.

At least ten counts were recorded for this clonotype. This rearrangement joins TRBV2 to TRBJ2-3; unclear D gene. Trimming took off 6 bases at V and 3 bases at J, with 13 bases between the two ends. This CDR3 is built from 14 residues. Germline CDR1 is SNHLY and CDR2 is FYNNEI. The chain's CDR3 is CASRRILGTDTQYF. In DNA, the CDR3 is TGTGCCAGCAGGAGGATTCTGGGGACAGATACGCAGTATTTT.

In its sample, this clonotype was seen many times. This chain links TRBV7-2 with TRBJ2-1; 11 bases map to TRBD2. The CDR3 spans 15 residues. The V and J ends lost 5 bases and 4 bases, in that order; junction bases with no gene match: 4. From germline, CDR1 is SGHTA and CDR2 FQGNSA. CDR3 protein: CASSLTSGVYNEQFF. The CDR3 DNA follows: TGTGCCAGCAGCCTGACTAGCGGGGTGTACAATGAGCAGTTCTTC.

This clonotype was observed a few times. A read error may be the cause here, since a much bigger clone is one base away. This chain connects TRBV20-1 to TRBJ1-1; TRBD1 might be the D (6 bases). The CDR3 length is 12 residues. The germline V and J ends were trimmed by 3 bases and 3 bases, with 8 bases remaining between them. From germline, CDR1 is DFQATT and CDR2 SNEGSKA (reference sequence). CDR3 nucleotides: TGCAGTGCTAGTCCAGGGGACACTGAAGCTTTCTTT. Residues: CSASPGDTEAFF.

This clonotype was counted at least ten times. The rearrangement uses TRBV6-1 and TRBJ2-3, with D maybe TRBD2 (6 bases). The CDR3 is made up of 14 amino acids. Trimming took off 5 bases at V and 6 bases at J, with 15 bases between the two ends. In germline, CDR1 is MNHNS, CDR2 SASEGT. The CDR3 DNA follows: TGTGCCAGCAGTTTGACGGGAGATCGGGATACGCAGTATTTT. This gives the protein CASSLTGDRDTQYF.